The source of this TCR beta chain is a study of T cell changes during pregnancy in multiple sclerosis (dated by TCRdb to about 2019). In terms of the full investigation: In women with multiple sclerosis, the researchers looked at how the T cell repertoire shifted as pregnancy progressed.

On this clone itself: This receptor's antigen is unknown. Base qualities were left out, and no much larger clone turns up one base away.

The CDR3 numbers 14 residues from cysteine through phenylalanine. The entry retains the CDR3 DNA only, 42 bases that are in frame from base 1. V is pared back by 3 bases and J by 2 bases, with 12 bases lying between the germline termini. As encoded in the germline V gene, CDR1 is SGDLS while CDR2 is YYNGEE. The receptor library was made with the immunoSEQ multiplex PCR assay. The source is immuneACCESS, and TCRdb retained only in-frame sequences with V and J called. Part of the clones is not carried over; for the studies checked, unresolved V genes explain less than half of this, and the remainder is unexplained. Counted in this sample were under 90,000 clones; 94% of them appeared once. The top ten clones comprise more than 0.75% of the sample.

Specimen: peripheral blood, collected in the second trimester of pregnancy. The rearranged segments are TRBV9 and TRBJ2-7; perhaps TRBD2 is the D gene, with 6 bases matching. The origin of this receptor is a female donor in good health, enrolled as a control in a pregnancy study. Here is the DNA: TGTGCCAGCAGCGCCGGCGGGGAGGCCTACGAGCAGTACTTC. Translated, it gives CASSAGGEAYEQYF.